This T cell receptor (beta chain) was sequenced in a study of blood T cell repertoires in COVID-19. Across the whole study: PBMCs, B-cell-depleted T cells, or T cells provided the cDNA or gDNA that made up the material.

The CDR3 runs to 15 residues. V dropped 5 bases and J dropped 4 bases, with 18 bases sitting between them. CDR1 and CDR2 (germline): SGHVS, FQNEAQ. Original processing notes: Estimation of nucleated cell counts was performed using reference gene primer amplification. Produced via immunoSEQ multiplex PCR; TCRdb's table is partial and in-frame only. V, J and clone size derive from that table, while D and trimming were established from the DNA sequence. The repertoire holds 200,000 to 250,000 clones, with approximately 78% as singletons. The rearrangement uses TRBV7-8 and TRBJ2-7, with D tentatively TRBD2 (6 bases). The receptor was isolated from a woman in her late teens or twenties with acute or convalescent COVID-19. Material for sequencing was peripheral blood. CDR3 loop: CASSARRLVMYEQYF. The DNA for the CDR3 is TGTGCCAGCAGCGCACGCAGACTAGTAATGTACGAGCAGTACTTC.